Listed here are 21 T cell receptor beta chains from one sample, sequenced in a study of OX40 agonist ivuxolimab in advanced cancers. Data came from immunoSEQ multiplex PCR; TCRdb stores just in-frame clones and leaves some out. Of about 89,000 clones listed, 70% to 90% are singletons. The sequencing here drew on CD4+ or CD8+ T cells sorted from blood, taken in a trial of the OX40 agonist ivuxolimab. These TCRs come from an adult with an advanced solid tumor such as melanoma, head and neck, liver or kidney cancer.

This clone was seen a single time. CDR3 DNA sequence: TGTGCCAGCAGTTTGACCAGGCTTACTAACTATGGCTACACCTTC. This codes for CASSLTRLTNYGYTF. The rearrangement links TRBV5-8 to TRBJ1-2; D uncertain. The CDR3 sequence is 15 residues long. Germline lookup yields CDR1 SGHTS and CDR2 YDEGEE. V lost 5 bases to trimming and J lost 0 bases, with 14 bases between them.

In regard to this clone: Other nucleotide sequences from this sample produce the same CDR3. The CDR3 sequence is CASSQGQGDSPLHF. CDR3 DNA sequence: TGCGCCAGCAGCCAAGGGCAGGGGGATTCACCCCTCCACTTT. This rearrangement joins TRBV4-1 to TRBJ1-6; 7 bases map to TRBD1. CDR3 length equals 14 residues. The V segment lost 1 base and the J segment 8 bases; nucleotides outside the gene matches: 2. CDR1 is MGHRA, CDR2 YSYEKL, per germline.

This chain joins TRBV20-1 and TRBJ1-2; D may be TRBD1 (6 bases). CDR1 DFQATT and CDR2 SNEGSKA come from the germline V gene (reference sequence). CDR3 length equals 11 residues. Trimming removed 4 bases at V and 3 bases at J, with 6 bases between. CDR3 loop: CSATGDYGYTF. The CDR3 coding sequence is TGCAGTGCTACAGGGGACTATGGCTACACCTTC.

The chain combines TRBV2 with TRBJ1-2; 7 bases match TRBD1. Germline loops: CDR1 SNHLY, CDR2 FYNNEI. V shed 6 bases and J 4 bases; nucleotides not matched to a gene: 11. This CDR3 is 15 amino acids long. CDR3 sequence: CASSLNGQASYGYTF. Here the CDR3 DNA reads TGTGCCAGCAGCTTGAACGGACAGGCATCCTATGGCTACACCTTC. Looking up the rest from reference TRBV2 and TRBJ1-2 gives the full variable domain: EPEVTQTPSHQVTQMGQEVILRCVPISNHLYFYWYRQILGQKVEFLVSFYNNEISEKSEIFDDQFSVERPDGSNFTLKIRSTKLEDSAMYFCASSLNGQASYGYTFGSGTRLTVV.

The gene calls are TRBV5-4 and TRBJ1-6; 9 bases map to TRBD1. Germline trimming cut 4 bases from V and 10 bases from J; bases unmatched to any gene: 12. Germline lookup yields CDR1 SGHNT and CDR2 YYREEE (reference sequence). The CDR3 is 16 amino acids. CDR3 residues: CASSLGQGPSESPLHF. In DNA, the CDR3 is TGTGCCAGCAGCCTGGGACAGGGCCCTTCAGAGTCACCCCTCCACTTT.

This clone was seen a single time. This sequence joins TRBV27 and TRBJ1-5; 7 bases agree with TRBD1. CDR3 length: 13 amino acids. J lost 7 bases, V lost 7 bases, and 7 bases had no gene match. CDR1 MNHEY and CDR2 SMNVEV come from the germline V gene (reference sequence). The CDR3 loop reads CASTTQGRQPQHF. In DNA, the CDR3 is TGTGCCAGCACAACACAGGGGCGACAGCCCCAGCATTTT.

This clone occurred a few times. The chain uses TRBV30 and TRBJ1-5; tentative D call: TRBD1 (5 bases). CDR1 and CDR2 from the germline V gene are GTSNPN and SVGIG (reference sequence). CDR3 length equals 14 residues. The V end was cut by 0 bases, the J end by 5 bases, with 11 bases between. CDR3 nucleotide sequence: TGTGCCTGGAGTGTGGGGGGAGGTGATCAGCCCCAGCATTTT. Its translation: CAWSVGGGDQPQHF.

This chain connects TRBV10-3 to TRBJ2-7; no firm D call. The CDR3 sequence is 12 residues long. The V gene's germline CDR1 is ENHRY and CDR2 SYGVKD. Trimming took 3 bases from V and 0 from J, leaving 3 bases between them. The CDR3 nucleotides are TGTGCCATCAGTGAAAACTCCTACGAGCAGTACTTC. Its protein product is CAISENSYEQYF.

V is TRBV6-6 and J is TRBJ2-3; TRBD2 agrees at 8 bases. Germline V lookup: CDR1 MNHNY, CDR2 SVGAGI (reference sequence). The junction had 5 bases not matched to a gene; V was cut back by 11 bases and J by 4 bases. This CDR3 has 12 residues. CDR3 protein: CAAGGVADTQYF. CDR3 DNA: TGTGCCGCGGGGGGCGTCGCAGATACGCAGTATTTT.

In its sample, this clone ranks as medium-sized. The chain links TRBV27 to TRBJ1-5; D is undetermined. V lost 2 bases and J 2 bases, leaving 7 bases between the germline ends. Looked up from germline, CDR1 is MNHEY and CDR2 is SMNVEV (reference sequence). This CDR3 spans 14 amino acids. CDR3 coding DNA: TGTGCCAGCAGTTTAGAACGGGGCAATCAGCCCCAGCATTTT. This sequence encodes CASSLERGNQPQHF.

Turning to this clone: The sample contains more than one DNA sequence encoding this CDR3. The rearrangement joins TRBV7-2 to TRBJ2-3; 8 bases map to TRBD1. The CDR3 has 13 amino acids. Germline assignment: CDR1 SGHTA and CDR2 FQGNSA. J was trimmed by 12 bases and V by 0 bases; bases with no gene match: 5. The CDR3 reads CASSLARDRTQYF. The DNA for the CDR3 is TGTGCCAGCAGCTTAGCGCGGGACAGGACACAGTATTTT.

The rearrangement links TRBV12-5 to TRBJ1-1; no definite D call. From germline, CDR1 is LGHNT and CDR2 FRNRAP. The V end was cut by 4 bases, the J end by 2 bases, with 8 bases between. This CDR3 contains 13 residues. CDR3: CASGSRGNTEAFF. The CDR3 DNA sequence: TGTGCTAGTGGTTCTCGGGGTAACACTGAAGCTTTCTTT.

This chain joins TRBV7-9 and TRBJ1-5, with 8 nucleotides matching TRBD1. Germline CDR1 SEHNR, CDR2 FQNEAQ (reference sequence). V shed 5 bases, J shed 4 bases, and the junction held 7 bases outside the gene matches. This CDR3 has 15 amino acids. The CDR3 region is CASSQDRVANQPQHF. The CDR3 DNA is TGTGCCAGCAGCCAGGACAGGGTAGCAAATCAGCCCCAGCATTTT.

The chain recombines TRBV6-1 with TRBJ2-3, with 7 nucleotides matching TRBD2. Germline CDR1 reads MNHNS; CDR2 reads SASEGT. The CDR3 consists of 13 residues. The ends lost 7 bases at V and 3 bases at J; junction bases unmatched: 4. CDR3 sequence reads: CASTDGGTDTQYF. CDR3 nucleotide sequence: TGTGCCAGCACGGACGGGGGGACAGATACGCAGTATTTT.

V is TRBV7-9 and J is TRBJ2-7; 9 nucleotides match TRBD1. Per the germline V gene, CDR1 is SEHNR and CDR2 is FQNEAQ (reference sequence). CDR3 length: 13 amino acids. Trimming cost V 5 bases and J 3 bases; bases outside gene matches: 2. CDR3 DNA sequence: TGTGCCAGCAGCAGGGACAGGGACTACGAGCAGTACTTC. As protein: CASSRDRDYEQYF. The variable domain in full, with the rest retrieved from reference TRBV7-9 and TRBJ2-7, is DTGVSQNPRHKITKRGQNVTFRCDPISEHNRLYWYRQTLGQGPEFLTYFQNEAQLEKSRLLSDRFSAERPKGSFSTLEIQRTEQGDSAMYLCASSRDRDYEQYFGPGTRLTVT.

V gene TRBV5-1 combines with J gene TRBJ1-3; 9 positions match TRBD1. The V gene's germline CDR1 is SGHRS and CDR2 YFSETQ. Unmatched junction bases numbered 14, after V lost 4 bases and J lost 3 bases. This CDR3 has 18 residues. CDR3 DNA: TGCGCCAGCAGCCCTATCGGAGGACAGGGGTACGGTGGAAACACCATATATTTT. This sequence encodes CASSPIGGQGYGGNTIYF.

The V and J genes are TRBV25-1 and TRBJ2-1; D is perhaps TRBD1 (6 bases). Germline-derived CDR1 and CDR2 are MGHDK and SYGVNS. Trimming cost V 4 bases and J 0 bases, with 10 bases left between them. The CDR3 runs to 15 residues. Here the CDR3 reads CASSGTGSSYNEQFF. In nucleotides, the CDR3 is TGTGCCAGCAGTGGAACAGGGAGCTCCTACAATGAGCAGTTCTTC.

The chain combines TRBV6-4 with TRBJ1-2, with 8 bases identical to TRBD1. The germline V gene encodes CDR1 MRHNA and CDR2 SNTAGT. The CDR3 length is 15 residues. The J segment lost 0 bases and the V segment lost 2 bases, leaving 2 bases of the junction unmatched. CDR3 residues: CASSDPGQANYGYTF. In DNA, the CDR3 is TGTGCCAGCAGTGACCCGGGACAGGCTAACTATGGCTACACCTTC.

The V call is TRBV13, the J call TRBJ2-3, with D possibly being TRBD2 (5 bases). Germline V gene lookup returns CDR1 PRHDT and CDR2 FYEKMQ (reference sequence). The ends were cut back, 5 bases at V and 7 bases at J, with 25 bases in the middle. The CDR3 runs 17 residues. The CDR3 loop reads CASSPSDPTDGGYTQYF. The CDR3 bases are TGTGCCAGCAGCCCCTCCGACCCAACAGACGGCGGGTATACGCAGTATTTT.

The gene calls are TRBV11-2 and TRBJ2-5; D call uncertain. The CDR3 is 11 amino acids. Per the germline V gene, CDR1 is SGHAT and CDR2 is FQNNGV. Between the trimmed V and J ends, which lost 5 bases and 7 bases, there was a span of 8 bases. This chain's CDR3 is CASSPGGTQYF. In nucleotides, the CDR3 is TGTGCCAGCAGCCCCGGTGGGACCCAGTACTTC.

The genes are TRBV7-9 and TRBJ2-7, with 7 bases identical to TRBD1. From germline, CDR1 is SEHNR and CDR2 FQNEAQ (reference sequence). There are 14 residues in the CDR3. V lost 2 bases and J lost 5; bases outside the gene matches: 6. CDR3 protein: CASSLTGDRDEQYF. CDR3 nucleotides: TGTGCCAGCAGCTTAACAGGGGATAGGGACGAGCAGTACTTC.